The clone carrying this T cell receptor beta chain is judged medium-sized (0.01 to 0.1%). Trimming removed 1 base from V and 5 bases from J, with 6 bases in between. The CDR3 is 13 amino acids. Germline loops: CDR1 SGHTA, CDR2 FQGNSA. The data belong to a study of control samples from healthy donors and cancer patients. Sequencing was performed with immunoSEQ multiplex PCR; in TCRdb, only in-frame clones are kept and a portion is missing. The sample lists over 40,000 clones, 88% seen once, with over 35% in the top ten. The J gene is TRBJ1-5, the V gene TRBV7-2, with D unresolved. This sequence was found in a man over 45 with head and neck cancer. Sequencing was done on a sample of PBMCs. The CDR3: CASSLELYQPQHF. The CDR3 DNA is TGTGCCAGCAGCTTAGAACTTTATCAGCCCCAGCATTTT.